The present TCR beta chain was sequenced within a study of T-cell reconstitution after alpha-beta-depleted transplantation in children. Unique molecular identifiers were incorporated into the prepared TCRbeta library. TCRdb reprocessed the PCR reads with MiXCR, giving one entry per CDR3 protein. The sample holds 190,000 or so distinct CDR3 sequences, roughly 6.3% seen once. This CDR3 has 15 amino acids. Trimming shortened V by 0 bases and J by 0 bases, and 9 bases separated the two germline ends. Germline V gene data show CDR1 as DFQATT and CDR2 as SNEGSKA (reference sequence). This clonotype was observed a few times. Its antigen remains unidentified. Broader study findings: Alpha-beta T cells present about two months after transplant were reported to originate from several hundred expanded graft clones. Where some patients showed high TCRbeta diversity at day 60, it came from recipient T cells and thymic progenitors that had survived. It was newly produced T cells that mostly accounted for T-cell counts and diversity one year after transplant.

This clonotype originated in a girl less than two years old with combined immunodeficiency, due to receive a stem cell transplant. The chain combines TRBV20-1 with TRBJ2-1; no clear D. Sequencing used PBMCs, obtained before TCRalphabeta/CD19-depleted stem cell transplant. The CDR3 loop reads CSARDLLSSYNEQFF. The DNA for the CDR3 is TGCAGTGCTAGAGATTTGCTCTCCTCCTACAATGAGCAGTTCTTC.